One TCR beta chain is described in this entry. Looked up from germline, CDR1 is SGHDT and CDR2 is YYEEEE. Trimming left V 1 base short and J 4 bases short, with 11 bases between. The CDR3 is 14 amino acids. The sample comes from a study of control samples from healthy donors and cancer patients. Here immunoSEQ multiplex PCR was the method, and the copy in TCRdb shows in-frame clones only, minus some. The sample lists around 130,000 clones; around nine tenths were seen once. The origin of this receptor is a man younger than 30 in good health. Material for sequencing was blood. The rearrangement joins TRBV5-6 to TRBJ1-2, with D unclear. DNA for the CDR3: TGTGCCAGCAGCTTGAACGGCGGAGTCTATGGCTACACCTTC. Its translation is CASSLNGGVYGYTF.